This record looks at one T cell receptor (beta chain) sequence and its context. Its antigen is still unknown. Within one base of it there is no much larger clone, and no base qualities were kept. This entry comes from a study of blood T cell repertoires in COVID-19 (TCRdb year 2020). About the study as a whole: Samples covering the acute and convalescent phases of COVID-19 were provided by collaborators in the United States, Italy and Spain. The material from the prospective study consisted of cDNA or gDNA derived from T cells, B-cell-depleted T cells, or PBMCs. The samples were drawn from two sources: the first 160 participants of the ongoing ImmuneRACE study, and 1,200 or so subjects contributed by 6 global collaborators. A freely available public database, intended as a resource for researchers studying the immune response to SARS-CoV-2, is where the repertoires were released. Subjects who had been exposed to COVID-19, were actively infected with it, or had recovered from it provided the deeply sampled blood TCRbeta repertoires that made up the dataset. The sample metadata nearly always contained a de-identified subject ID, COVID-19 status, age in years and sex. HLA class I and class II types, where available, came from metadata supplied by the sample provider rather than from assay-based typing. The full study reports these points: The amount of clinical and demographic metadata varied by source and participant and was provided uncurated.

The immunoSEQ Assay, a bias-controlled multiplex PCR, was used to amplify TCRbeta CDR3 regions from genomic DNA. The original methods were these. The number of nucleated cells in each sample was estimated by amplification of reference gene primers within the assay. Sequence reads were collapsed and filtered to measure the absolute abundance of every unique TCRbeta CDR3 rearrangement. For each sample, productive Simpson clonality was calculated as the square root of Simpson's diversity index over productive rearrangements. TCRdb obtained this table from immuneACCESS and retained in-frame rearrangements with V and J assigned. These tables miss some clones; where compared with another copy, unresolved V genes account for less than half of the shortfall, and the remainder is unexplained. V and J calls and clone size are copied from that table; D and trimming were computed from the DNA. A total of about 490,000 clones appear in this sample, roughly 88% of them only once. The top ten constitute roughly 3.2% of the sample.

The germline V gene supplies CDR1 SGDLS and CDR2 YYNGEE. Compared with germline, V lacks 4 bases and J lacks 1 base; bases without a gene match: 4. The CDR3 starts with the cysteine, ends with the phenylalanine, and has 16 residues. Only the CDR3 portion is preserved as DNA: 48 bases, with reading frame beginning at the first base. Whole blood was collected in K2EDTA tubes by collaborating institutions according to the institutions' own protocols. For TCRbeta analysis, collaborators shipped samples in one of three forms: frozen whole blood, isolated PBMCs, or DNA extracted from either of those sample types.

The material sequenced was peripheral blood. This receptor chain uses TRBV9 and TRBJ2-3; TRBD2 agrees with 12 junctional bases. This clonotype originated in a human donor in a cohort sampled during active COVID-19. The base sequence is TGTGCCAGCAGCAGCCGGACTAGCGGGGGCACAGATACGCAGTATTTT. It codes for CASSSRTSGGTDTQYF.